The 6 T cell receptor beta chains presented below share a single source sample, sequenced in a study of cytomegalovirus exposure and HLA in healthy donors. This table comes from immunoSEQ multiplex PCR, and its TCRdb copy is limited to in-frame clones, with some not included. The repertoire holds 130,000 to 150,000 clones, with approximately 86% as singletons. Sequencing was carried out using PBMCs. These receptors were taken from a young man in good health and CMV-seropositive.

The chain has TRBV14 and TRBJ1-1; the D is unclear. The germline CDR1 and CDR2 sequences are SGHDN and FVKESK. CDR3 length equals 13 residues. V was pared by 3 bases and J by 4 bases, with 9 bases between. The CDR3 DNA reads as TGTGCCAGCAGCCAGACTTTTCGCACTGAAGCTTTCTTT. It codes for CASSQTFRTEAFF.

V and J are TRBV6-1 and TRBJ1-5, with D unclear. Germline loops: CDR1 MNHNS, CDR2 SASEGT. The V gene lost 6 bases and the J gene lost 4 bases, with 13 bases spanning the gap. This CDR3 has 14 amino acids. CDR3 nucleotide sequence: TGTGCCAGCAGGGAAATATGGGAGAATCAGCCCCAGCATTTT. It specifies CASREIWENQPQHF.

The V gene is TRBV25-1, the J gene TRBJ1-4; a weak D match, TRBD1 (5 bases). The CDR3 is made up of 13 amino acids. Germline CDR1 MGHDK, CDR2 SYGVNS. V shed 9 bases and J shed 4 bases, with 12 bases lying between them. CDR3 amino acids: CASARGINEKLFF. In DNA form, the CDR3 reads TGTGCCAGTGCGCGGGGGATTAATGAAAAACTGTTTTTT.

The rearrangement joins TRBV27 to TRBJ2-1; 9 bases map to TRBD2. Germline-derived CDR1 and CDR2 are MNHEY and SMNVEV (reference sequence). The length of the CDR3 is 17 residues. With 5 bases clipped from V and 9 bases from J, the junction kept 17 bases outside the gene matches. The CDR3 sequence: CASSPRRAGGPGSEQFF. The DNA of the CDR3 is TGTGCCAGCAGTCCCCGGCGAGCGGGGGGCCCGGGGAGTGAGCAGTTCTTC.

J is TRBJ2-1 and V is TRBV4-1; D perhaps matches TRBD2 (5 bases). Per germline, CDR1 MGHRA and CDR2 YSYEKL. Trimming took off 8 bases at V and 10 bases at J, with 12 bases between the two ends. CDR3 length: 11 residues. CDR3 protein: CASGSGLEQFF. The CDR3 DNA reads as TGCGCCAGCGGGAGTGGATTAGAGCAGTTCTTC.

V and J are TRBV28 and TRBJ1-1, with TRBD1 as a possible D gene (5 bases). This CDR3 region has 13 residues. Per the germline V gene, CDR1 is MDHEN and CDR2 is SYDVKM. The V end was cut by 5 bases, the J end by 4 bases, with 11 bases between. CDR3 DNA sequence: TGTGCCAGCAGTCCAGGGAGGGGCACTGAAGCTTTCTTT. Amino acids: CASSPGRGTEAFF.